This record concerns one T cell receptor (beta chain) sequence. Which antigen it targets is not known. No base qualities exist here, and no much larger clone lies one base off it. This sample was taken from a study of blood T cell repertoires in COVID-19 (TCRdb year 2020). For the wider study: Collaborator samples came from the United States, Italy and Spain and covered acute and convalescent phases of COVID-19. The material from the prospective study consisted of cDNA or gDNA derived from T cells, B-cell-depleted T cells, or PBMCs. The dataset comprised deeply sampled blood TCRbeta repertoires from subjects exposed to, actively infected with, or recovered from COVID-19. The repertoires were released in a freely available public database meant as a resource for research on the immune response to SARS-CoV-2. The samples were drawn from the first 160 participants of the ongoing ImmuneRACE study and from about 1,200 subjects provided by 6 global collaborators. Sample metadata almost always included a de-identified subject ID, COVID-19 status, age in years and sex. Where HLA class I and class II types were available, the types were taken from metadata supplied by the sample provider, not from assay-based typing.

The immunoSEQ Assay, a bias-controlled multiplex PCR, was used to amplify TCRbeta CDR3 regions from genomic DNA. The study's own analysis went as follows. Within the assay, amplification of reference gene primers was used to estimate how many nucleated cells each sample contained. Sequence reads were collapsed and filtered to measure the absolute abundance of every unique TCRbeta CDR3 rearrangement. For each sample, productive Simpson clonality was calculated as the square root of Simpson's diversity index over productive rearrangements. The source is immuneACCESS, and TCRdb retained only in-frame sequences with V and J called. Part of the clones is not carried over; for the studies checked, unresolved V genes explain less than half of this, and the remainder is unexplained. V and J calls and clone size come straight from that table; D and trimming were deduced from the DNA. Present in this sample are roughly 80,000 clones, roughly 84% of which were seen just once. The ten largest clonotypes hold around 3% of the sample.

Collaborating institutions collected whole blood in K2EDTA tubes following their own protocols. For TCRbeta analysis, collaborators shipped samples as frozen whole blood, isolated PBMCs, or DNA extracted from either of those sample types. The CDR1 and CDR2 encoded by the germline V gene are KGHSH and LQKENI. Trimmed from V: 3 bases; trimmed from J: 4 bases; junction bases lacking a gene match: 3. Spanning cysteine to phenylalanine, the CDR3 consists of 15 amino acids. Left in the record is the CDR3 DNA by itself, 45 bases read in frame from the first base. On the study overall, not on this receptor specifically: The amount of clinical and demographic metadata varied by source and participant and was provided uncurated.

The sequence was obtained from a woman of 80 years or more with acute or convalescent COVID-19. The chain was built from TRBV18 and TRBJ2-3, and TRBD2 aligns with 11 junction nucleotides. Material: peripheral blood. The CDR3 region reads CASSPTSGEADTQYF. The DNA reads as follows: TGTGCCAGCTCACCGACTAGCGGGGAGGCAGATACGCAGTATTTT.